This T cell receptor beta chain emerged from a study of patients and donors after allogeneic stem cell transplantation. Each CDR3 protein gets one entry after TCRdb re-called the RT-PCR reads with MiXCR. The sample contains under 200,000 distinct CDR3 sequences, 30% of which appear only once. CDR3 length: 15 amino acids. CDR1 and CDR2 (germline): MGHDK, SYGVNS. V shed 3 bases, J shed 1 base, and the junction held 3 bases outside the gene matches. The chain has TRBV25-1 and TRBJ2-5; 9 bases align to TRBD2. Sequenced input: blood, either unsorted or a sorted T cell fraction (not recorded which). The receptor comes from a human donor who was either an allogeneic HSCT recipient or a stem cell or donor lymphocyte infusion donor (not recorded which). It is not recorded whose cells these are; they may come from a transplant donor. Here the CDR3 reads CASSDPSGAQETQYF. The CDR3 DNA reads as TGTGCCAGCAGTGATCCTAGCGGGGCCCAAGAGACCCAGTACTTC.